Listed below are T cell receptor beta chains from one sample, sequenced in a study of CD8 T cells in Susac syndrome. Using its own MiXCR run on the immunoSEQ multiplex PCR reads, TCRdb lists one record per CDR3 protein. The sample consists of 300,000 to 350,000 distinct CDR3 sequences, 92% of them appearing once. The sequencing input was CD4+ T cells from PBMCs. All receptors come from a human donor with multiple sclerosis. CDR3s include the opening cysteine and the closing phenylalanine or tryptophan. A D gene is named only where the DNA matches it firmly. The size of a clone is reported for some rows only, either as once, few or many, or as a class for expanded clones.

V gene	D gene	clone size	J gene	CDR3 protein	CDR3 DNA
TRBV12-5	-	few	TRBJ2-7	CAPISGDNEQYF	TGTGCACCAATCTCCGGGGACAACGAGCAGTACTTC
TRBV20-1	-	-	TRBJ1-2	CSARLGEGTYGYTF	TGCAGTGCTCGCCTAGGGGAGGGAACCTATGGCTACACCTTC
TRBV20-1	-	-	TRBJ1-5	CSARDPSSNQPQHF	TGCAGTGCTAGAGATCCCAGTAGCAATCAGCCCCAGCATTTT
TRBV7-6	TRBD2	-	TRBJ2-7	CASSLVVSGGIYEQYF	TGTGCCAGCAGCTTAGTCGTTAGCGGGGGAATCTACGAGCAGTACTTC
TRBV11-3	-	-	TRBJ2-1	CAIGLYNEQFF	TGTGCCATCGGACTGTACAATGAGCAGTTCTTC
TRBV20-1	TRBD2	-	TRBJ2-7	CSASTGLAGREGEQYF	TGCAGTGCTAGTACGGGACTAGCGGGCCGGGAGGGAGAGCAGTACTTC
TRBV29-1	-	-	TRBJ2-5	CSVDSATQYF	TGCAGCGTTGATTCGGCGACCCAGTACTTC
TRBV7-2	TRBD1	-	TRBJ1-2	CASSLRTRDRGIYGYTF	TGTGCCAGCAGCTTAAGAACCCGGGACAGGGGTATCTATGGCTACACCTTC
TRBV2	-	-	TRBJ2-2	CASSDQGNTGELFF	TGTGCCAGCAGTGACCAGGGAAACACCGGGGAGCTGTTTTTT
TRBV7-2	-	-	TRBJ1-1	CASSYLNMNTEAFF	TGTGCCAGCAGCTACCTAAACATGAACACTGAAGCTTTCTTT
TRBV25-1	-	-	TRBJ2-3	CASSEEIGTDTQYF	TGTGCCAGCAGTGAAGAAATAGGCACAGATACGCAGTATTTT
TRBV20-1	TRBD1	-	TRBJ1-5	CSASLGPQGAKQPQHF	TGCAGTGCTAGTTTGGGGCCCCAGGGGGCGAAGCAGCCCCAGCATTTT
TRBV2	-	-	TRBJ2-5	CASSEQSGRLAETQYF	TGTGCCAGCAGTGAACAATCGGGTCGGCTGGCAGAGACCCAGTACTTC
TRBV7-2	TRBD1	-	TRBJ2-7	CASSSGDRGPYEQYF	TGTGCCAGCAGCTCCGGGGACAGGGGACCCTACGAGCAGTACTTC
TRBV12-3/TRBV12-4	-	-	TRBJ2-5	CASSLGANPQETQYF	TGTGCCAGCAGTTTAGGGGCTAATCCTCAAGAGACCCAGTACTTC
TRBV20-1	-	-	TRBJ2-7	CSAPRGATAGEQYF	TGCAGTGCGCCCCGGGGGGCGACGGCGGGCGAGCAGTACTTC
TRBV7-9	TRBD2	-	TRBJ2-5	CASSRGLAGGPETQYF	TGTGCCAGCAGCCGTGGACTAGCGGGGGGGCCGGAGACCCAGTACTTC
TRBV7-2	TRBD2	-	TRBJ2-3	CASSISGRSTDTQYF	TGTGCCAGCAGCATCAGCGGGAGGAGCACAGATACGCAGTATTTT
TRBV20-1	-	few	TRBJ2-5	CSARDLQGIHQETQYF	TGCAGTGCTAGAGATCTACAGGGAATCCACCAAGAGACCCAGTACTTC
TRBV2	-	-	TRBJ2-3	CASKQGRADTQYF	TGTGCCAGCAAGCAGGGTAGGGCAGATACGCAGTATTTT
TRBV19	-	-	TRBJ1-1	CASGRTEDTEAFF	TGTGCCAGTGGGAGGACCGAGGACACTGAAGCTTTCTTT
TRBV18	-	-	TRBJ1-1	CASSLGGFENTEAFF	TGTGCCAGCTCTTTAGGGGGGTTCGAGAACACTGAAGCTTTCTTT
TRBV29-1	TRBD2	-	TRBJ2-1	CSVQGLAGNDEQFF	TGCAGCGTCCAGGGACTAGCGGGAAATGATGAGCAGTTCTTC
TRBV2	TRBD2	-	TRBJ2-3	CASSDRTRTSGGRTDTQYF	TGTGCCAGCAGTGATCGAACCCGAACTAGCGGGGGGCGGACAGATACGCAGTATTTT
TRBV5-1	TRBD1	-	TRBJ2-7	CASRRTGGDYEQYF	TGCGCCAGCAGACGGACAGGGGGAGACTACGAGCAGTACTTC
TRBV7-9	-	-	TRBJ1-5	CASSSLGGSNQPQHF	TGTGCCAGCAGCTCCCTGGGAGGCTCGAATCAGCCCCAGCATTTT
TRBV15	TRBD1	-	TRBJ1-4	CATSLQTGGFVEKLFF	TGTGCCACCAGCTTACAAACAGGGGGGTTTGTCGAAAAACTGTTTTTT
TRBV28	-	-	TRBJ2-7	CASSGGHSSSYEQYF	TGTGCCAGCAGCGGGGGACACTCCAGCTCCTACGAGCAGTACTTC
TRBV5-1	TRBD2	-	TRBJ2-3	CASSSLTSGGEDTQYF	TGCGCCAGCAGCTCGCTTACTAGCGGGGGCGAAGATACGCAGTATTTT
TRBV5-1	-	-	TRBJ2-3	CASQRGSGGTDTQYF	TGCGCCAGCCAACGTGGTAGCGGCGGCACAGATACGCAGTATTTT
TRBV29-1	-	-	TRBJ1-1	CSVDRGGTTEAFF	TGCAGCGTTGATCGGGGGGGAACAACTGAAGCTTTCTTT
TRBV6-1	TRBD1	once	TRBJ1-3	CASPKSGGFLDRSGNTIYF	TGTGCCAGCCCAAAATCCGGAGGATTCCTGGACAGGTCGGGAAACACCATATATTTT
TRBV25-1	TRBD1	-	TRBJ2-7	CASKGNRRTGAPEQYF	TGTGCCAGCAAGGGAAATAGGAGGACAGGGGCACCCGAGCAGTACTTC